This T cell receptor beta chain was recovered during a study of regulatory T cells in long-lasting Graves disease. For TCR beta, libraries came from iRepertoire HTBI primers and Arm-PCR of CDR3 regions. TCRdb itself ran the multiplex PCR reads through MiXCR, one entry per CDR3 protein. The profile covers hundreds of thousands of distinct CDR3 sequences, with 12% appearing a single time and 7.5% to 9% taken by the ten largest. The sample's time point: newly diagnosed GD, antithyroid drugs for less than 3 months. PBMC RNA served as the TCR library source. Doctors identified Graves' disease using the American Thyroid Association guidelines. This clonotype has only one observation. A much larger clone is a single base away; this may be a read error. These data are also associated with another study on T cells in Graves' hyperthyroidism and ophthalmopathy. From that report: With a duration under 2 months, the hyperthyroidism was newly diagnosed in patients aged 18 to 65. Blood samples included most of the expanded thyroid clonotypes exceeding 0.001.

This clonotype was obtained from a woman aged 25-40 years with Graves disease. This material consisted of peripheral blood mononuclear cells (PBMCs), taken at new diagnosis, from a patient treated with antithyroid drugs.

For the CDR3, the DNA is TGTGCCAGCAGCCCATGGGGACAGAGAAACACCATATATTTT. It encodes CASSPWGQRNTIYF. The rearrangement links TRBV7-8 to TRBJ1-3, with 7 bases fitting TRBD1. V lost 5 bases to trimming and J lost 5 bases; unmatched junction nucleotides: 6. This CDR3 contains 14 residues. CDR1 is SGHVS, CDR2 FQNEAQ, per germline.